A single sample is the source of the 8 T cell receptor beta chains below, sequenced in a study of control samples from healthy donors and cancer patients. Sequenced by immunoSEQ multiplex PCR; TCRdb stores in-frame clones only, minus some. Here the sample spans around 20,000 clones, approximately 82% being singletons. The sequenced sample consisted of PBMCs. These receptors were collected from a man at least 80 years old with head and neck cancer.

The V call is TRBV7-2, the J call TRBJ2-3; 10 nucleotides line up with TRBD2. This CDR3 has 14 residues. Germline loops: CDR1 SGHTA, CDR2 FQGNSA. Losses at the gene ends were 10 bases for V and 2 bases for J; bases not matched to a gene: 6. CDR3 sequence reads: CATKGLATTDTQYF. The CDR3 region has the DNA TGTGCCACCAAGGGACTAGCGACCACAGATACGCAGTATTTT.

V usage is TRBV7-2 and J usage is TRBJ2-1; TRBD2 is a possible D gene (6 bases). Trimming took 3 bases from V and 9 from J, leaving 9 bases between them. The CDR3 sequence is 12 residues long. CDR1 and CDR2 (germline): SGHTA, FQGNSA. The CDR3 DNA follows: TGTGCCAGCAGCTTGTGGAGGGGTGAGCAGTTCTTC. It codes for CASSLWRGEQFF.

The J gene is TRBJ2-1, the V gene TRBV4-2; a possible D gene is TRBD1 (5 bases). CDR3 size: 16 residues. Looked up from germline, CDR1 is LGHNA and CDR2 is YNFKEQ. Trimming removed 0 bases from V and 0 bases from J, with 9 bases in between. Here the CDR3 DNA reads TGTGCCAGCAGCCAAGAGGTGGGGCTCTCCTACAATGAGCAGTTCTTC. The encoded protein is CASSQEVGLSYNEQFF.

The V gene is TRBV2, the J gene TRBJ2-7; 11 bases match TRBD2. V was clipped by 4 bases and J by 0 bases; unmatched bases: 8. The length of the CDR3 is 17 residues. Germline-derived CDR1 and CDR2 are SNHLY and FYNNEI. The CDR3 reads CASSGIAGGPGSYEQYF. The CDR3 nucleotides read TGTGCCAGCAGTGGTATAGCGGGAGGGCCTGGCTCCTACGAGCAGTACTTC.

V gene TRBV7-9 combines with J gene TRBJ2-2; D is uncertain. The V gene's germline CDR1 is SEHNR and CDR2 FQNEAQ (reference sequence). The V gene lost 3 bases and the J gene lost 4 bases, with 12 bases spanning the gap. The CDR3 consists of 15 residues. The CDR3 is CASSLEVGLTGELFF. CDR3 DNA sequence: TGTGCCAGCAGCTTGGAAGTCGGGCTCACCGGGGAGCTGTTTTTT.

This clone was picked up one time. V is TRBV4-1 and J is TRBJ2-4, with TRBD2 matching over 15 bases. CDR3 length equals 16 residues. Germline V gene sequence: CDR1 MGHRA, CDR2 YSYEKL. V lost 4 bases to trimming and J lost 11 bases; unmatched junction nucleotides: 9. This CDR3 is CASSLRTSGGASLQYF. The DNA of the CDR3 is TGCGCCAGCAGCCTTAGGACTAGCGGGGGGGCCAGTCTTCAGTACTTC.

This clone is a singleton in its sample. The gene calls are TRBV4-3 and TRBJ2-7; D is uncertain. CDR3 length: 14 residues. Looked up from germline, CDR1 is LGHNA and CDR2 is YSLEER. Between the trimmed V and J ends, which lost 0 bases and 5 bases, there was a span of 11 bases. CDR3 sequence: CASSQERAFDEQYF. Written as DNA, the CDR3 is TGCGCCAGCAGCCAAGAACGGGCTTTTGACGAGCAGTACTTC.

CDR3 sequence: CASSRTSGGFSYNEQFF. The DNA of the CDR3 is TGTGCCAGCAGCCGGACTAGCGGGGGATTCTCCTACAATGAGCAGTTCTTC. J is TRBJ2-1 and V is TRBV7-9; 13 bases agree with TRBD2. The CDR3 is 17 residues long. Per germline, CDR1 SEHNR and CDR2 FQNEAQ (reference sequence). The J segment lost 0 bases and the V segment lost 5 bases, leaving 4 bases of the junction unmatched. Combining the CDR3 with reference TRBV7-9 and TRBJ2-1 gives the whole variable domain DTGVSQNPRHKITKRGQNVTFRCDPISEHNRLYWYRQTLGQGPEFLTYFQNEAQLEKSRLLSDRFSAERPKGSFSTLEIQRTEQGDSAMYLCASSRTSGGFSYNEQFFGPGTRLTVL.